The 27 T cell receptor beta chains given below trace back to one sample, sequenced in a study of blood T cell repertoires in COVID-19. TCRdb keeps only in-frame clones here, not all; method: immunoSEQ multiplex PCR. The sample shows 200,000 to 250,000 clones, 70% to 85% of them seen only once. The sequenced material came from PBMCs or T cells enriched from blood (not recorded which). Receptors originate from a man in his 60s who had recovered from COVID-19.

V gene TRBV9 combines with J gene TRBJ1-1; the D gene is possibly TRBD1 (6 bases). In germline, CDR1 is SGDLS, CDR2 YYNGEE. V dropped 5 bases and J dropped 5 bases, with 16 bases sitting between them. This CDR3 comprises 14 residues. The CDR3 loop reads CASSPRGMDTEAFF. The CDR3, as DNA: TGTGCCAGCAGTCCGAGGGGGATGGATACTGAAGCTTTCTTT.

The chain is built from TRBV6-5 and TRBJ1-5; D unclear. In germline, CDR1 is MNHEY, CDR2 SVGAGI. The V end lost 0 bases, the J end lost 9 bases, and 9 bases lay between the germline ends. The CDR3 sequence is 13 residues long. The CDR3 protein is CASSYSGRGPQHF. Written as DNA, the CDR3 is TGTGCCAGCAGTTACTCCGGCCGGGGGCCCCAGCATTTT.

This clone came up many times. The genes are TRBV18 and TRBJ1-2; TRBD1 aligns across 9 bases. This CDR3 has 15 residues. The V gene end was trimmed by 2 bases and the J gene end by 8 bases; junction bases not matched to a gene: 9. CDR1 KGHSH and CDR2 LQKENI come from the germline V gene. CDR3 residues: CASSPSGQGVRGYTF. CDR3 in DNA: TGTGCCAGCTCACCATCGGGACAGGGAGTAAGAGGCTACACCTTC.

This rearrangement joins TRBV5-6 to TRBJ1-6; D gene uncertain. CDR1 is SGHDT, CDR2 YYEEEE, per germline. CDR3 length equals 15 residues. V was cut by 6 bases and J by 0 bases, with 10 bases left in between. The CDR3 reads CASTVGGSYNSPLHF. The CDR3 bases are TGTGCCAGCACCGTCGGAGGCTCCTATAATTCACCCCTCCACTTT.

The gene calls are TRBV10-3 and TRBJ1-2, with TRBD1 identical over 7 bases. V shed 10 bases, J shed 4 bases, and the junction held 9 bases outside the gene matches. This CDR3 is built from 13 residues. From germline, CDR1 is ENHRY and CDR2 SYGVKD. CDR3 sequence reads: CATQQGGSYGYTF. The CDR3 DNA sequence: TGTGCCACTCAGCAGGGGGGCAGCTATGGCTACACCTTC.

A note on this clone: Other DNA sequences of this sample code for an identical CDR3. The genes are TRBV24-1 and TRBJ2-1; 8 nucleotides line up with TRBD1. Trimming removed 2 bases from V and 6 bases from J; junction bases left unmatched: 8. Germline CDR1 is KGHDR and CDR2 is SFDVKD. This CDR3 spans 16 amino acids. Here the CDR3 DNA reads TGTGCCACCAGTGATTCCCGGCAGGGGGCTAGCAATGAGCAGTTCTTC. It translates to CATSDSRQGASNEQFF.

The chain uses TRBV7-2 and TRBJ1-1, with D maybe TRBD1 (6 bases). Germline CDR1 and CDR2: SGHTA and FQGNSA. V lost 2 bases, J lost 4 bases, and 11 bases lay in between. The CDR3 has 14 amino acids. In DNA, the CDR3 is TGTGCCAGCAGCTTACGTGTGGGGGCCACTGAAGCTTTCTTT. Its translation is CASSLRVGATEAFF.

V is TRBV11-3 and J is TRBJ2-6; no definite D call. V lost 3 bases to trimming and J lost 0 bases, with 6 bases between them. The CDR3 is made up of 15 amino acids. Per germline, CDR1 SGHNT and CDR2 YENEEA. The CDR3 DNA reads TGTGCCAGCAGCTTCCTAGACTCTGGGGCCAACGTCCTGACTTTC. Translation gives CASSFLDSGANVLTF.

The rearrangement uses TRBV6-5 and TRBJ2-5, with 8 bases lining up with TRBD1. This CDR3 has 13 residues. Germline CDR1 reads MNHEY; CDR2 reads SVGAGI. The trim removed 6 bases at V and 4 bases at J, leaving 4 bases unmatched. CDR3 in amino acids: CASRKQGVETQYF. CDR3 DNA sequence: TGTGCCAGCAGGAAACAGGGGGTAGAGACCCAGTACTTC.

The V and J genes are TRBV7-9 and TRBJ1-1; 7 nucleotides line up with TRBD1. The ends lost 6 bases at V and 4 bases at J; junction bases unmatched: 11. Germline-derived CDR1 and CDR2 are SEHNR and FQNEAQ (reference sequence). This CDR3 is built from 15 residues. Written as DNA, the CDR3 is TGTGCCAGCAGTCTCAAAGGGGGCGCCGGCACTGAAGCTTTCTTT. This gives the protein CASSLKGGAGTEAFF.

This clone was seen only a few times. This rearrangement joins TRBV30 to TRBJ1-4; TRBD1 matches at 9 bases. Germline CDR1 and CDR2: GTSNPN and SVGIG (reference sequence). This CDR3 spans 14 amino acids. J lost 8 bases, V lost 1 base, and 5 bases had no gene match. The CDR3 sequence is CAWSDRGQGEKLFF. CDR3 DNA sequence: TGTGCCTGGAGTGACAGGGGGCAAGGGGAAAAACTGTTTTTT.

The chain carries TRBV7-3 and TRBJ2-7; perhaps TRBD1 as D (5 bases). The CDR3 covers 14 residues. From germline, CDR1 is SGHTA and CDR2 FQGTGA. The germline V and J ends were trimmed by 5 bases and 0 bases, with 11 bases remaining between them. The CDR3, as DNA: TGTGCCAGCAGCCTGGGGCCTACCTCCTACGAGCAGTACTTC. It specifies CASSLGPTSYEQYF.

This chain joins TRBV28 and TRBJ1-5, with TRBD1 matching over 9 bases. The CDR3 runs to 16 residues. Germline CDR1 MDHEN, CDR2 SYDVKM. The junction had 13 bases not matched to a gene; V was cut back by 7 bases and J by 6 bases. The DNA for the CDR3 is TGTGCCAGCAACCCCTCAGGGACAGGGAATTTTCAGCCCCAGCATTTT. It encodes CASNPSGTGNFQPQHF.

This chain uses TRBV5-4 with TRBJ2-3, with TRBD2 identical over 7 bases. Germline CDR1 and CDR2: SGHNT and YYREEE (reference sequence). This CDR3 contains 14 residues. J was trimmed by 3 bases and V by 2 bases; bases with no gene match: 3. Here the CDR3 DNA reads TGTGCCAGCAGCTTTCGGGGGGTAACAGATACGCAGTATTTT. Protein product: CASSFRGVTDTQYF. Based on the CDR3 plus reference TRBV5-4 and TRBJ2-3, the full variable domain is ETGVTQSPTHLIKTRGQQVTLRCSSQSGHNTVSWYQQALGQGPQFIFQYYREEENGRGNFPPRFSGLQFPNYSSELNVNALELDDSALYLCASSFRGVTDTQYFGPGTRLTVL.

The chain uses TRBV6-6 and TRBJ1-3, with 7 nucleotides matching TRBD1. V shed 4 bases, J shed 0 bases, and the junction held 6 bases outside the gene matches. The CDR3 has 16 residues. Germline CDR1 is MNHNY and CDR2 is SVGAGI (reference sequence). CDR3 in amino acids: CASSSPAGGSGNTIYF. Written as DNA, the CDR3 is TGTGCCAGCAGTTCACCGGCAGGGGGCTCTGGAAACACCATATATTTT.

The CDR3 region has the DNA TGCGCCAGCAGCTTGGGACAGCTCTACGAGCAGTACTTC. Translated: CASSLGQLYEQYF. The rearrangement joins TRBV5-1 to TRBJ2-7; weak D call: TRBD1 (5 bases). CDR1 is SGHRS and CDR2 is YFSETQ in the germline V gene. Trimming removed 0 bases at V and 3 bases at J, with 7 bases between. This CDR3 spans 13 amino acids.

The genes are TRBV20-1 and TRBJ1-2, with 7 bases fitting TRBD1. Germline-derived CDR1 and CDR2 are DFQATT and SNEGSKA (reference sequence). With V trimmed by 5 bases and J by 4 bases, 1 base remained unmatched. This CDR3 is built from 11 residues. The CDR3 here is CSAGDSYGYTF. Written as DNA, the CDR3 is TGCAGTGCTGGGGACAGCTATGGCTACACCTTC.

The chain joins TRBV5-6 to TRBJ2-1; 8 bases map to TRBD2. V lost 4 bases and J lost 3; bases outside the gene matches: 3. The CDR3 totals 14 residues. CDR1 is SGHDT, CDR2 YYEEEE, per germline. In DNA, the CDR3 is TGTGCCAGCAGCGTACTAGCGGTCTACAATGAGCAGTTCTTC. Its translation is CASSVLAVYNEQFF.

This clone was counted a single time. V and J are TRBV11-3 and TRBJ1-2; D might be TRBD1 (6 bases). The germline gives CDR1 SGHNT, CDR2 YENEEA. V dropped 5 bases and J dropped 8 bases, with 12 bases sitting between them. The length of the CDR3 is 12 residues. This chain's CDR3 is CASSAGDWGYTF. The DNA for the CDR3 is TGTGCCAGCAGCGCAGGGGATTGGGGCTACACCTTC.

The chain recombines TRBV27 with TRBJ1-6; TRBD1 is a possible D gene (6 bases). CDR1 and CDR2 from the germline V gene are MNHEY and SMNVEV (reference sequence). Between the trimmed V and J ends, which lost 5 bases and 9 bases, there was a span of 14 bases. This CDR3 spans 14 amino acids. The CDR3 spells CASSTQGLGSPLHF. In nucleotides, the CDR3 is TGTGCCAGCAGTACACAGGGTCTAGGTTCACCCCTCCACTTT.

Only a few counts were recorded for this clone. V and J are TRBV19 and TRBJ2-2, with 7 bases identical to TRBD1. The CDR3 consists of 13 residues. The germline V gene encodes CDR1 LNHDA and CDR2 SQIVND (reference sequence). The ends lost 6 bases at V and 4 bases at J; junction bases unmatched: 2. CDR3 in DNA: TGTGCCAGTAGGGCAGGGGGCACCGGGGAGCTGTTTTTT. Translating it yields CASRAGGTGELFF.

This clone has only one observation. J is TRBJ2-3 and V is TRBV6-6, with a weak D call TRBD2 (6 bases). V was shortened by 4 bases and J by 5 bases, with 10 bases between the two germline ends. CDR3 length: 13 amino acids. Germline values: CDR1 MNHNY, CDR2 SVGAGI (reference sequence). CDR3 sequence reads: CASSLEGVDTQYF. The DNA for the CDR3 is TGTGCCAGCAGTTTGGAGGGTGTAGATACGCAGTATTTT.

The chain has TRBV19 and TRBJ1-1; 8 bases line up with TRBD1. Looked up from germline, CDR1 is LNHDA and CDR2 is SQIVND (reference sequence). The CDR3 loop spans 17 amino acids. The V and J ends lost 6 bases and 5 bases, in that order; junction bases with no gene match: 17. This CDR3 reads CASSSRLPRTGRTEAFF. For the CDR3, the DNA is TGTGCCAGTAGCTCCCGACTACCCCGGACAGGGCGGACTGAAGCTTTCTTT.

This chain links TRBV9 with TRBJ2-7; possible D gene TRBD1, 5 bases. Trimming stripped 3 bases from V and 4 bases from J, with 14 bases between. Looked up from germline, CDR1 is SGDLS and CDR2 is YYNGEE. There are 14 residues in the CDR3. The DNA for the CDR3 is TGTGCCAGCAGCGAGAGTGGCACAGGTTACGAGCAGTACTTC. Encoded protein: CASSESGTGYEQYF.

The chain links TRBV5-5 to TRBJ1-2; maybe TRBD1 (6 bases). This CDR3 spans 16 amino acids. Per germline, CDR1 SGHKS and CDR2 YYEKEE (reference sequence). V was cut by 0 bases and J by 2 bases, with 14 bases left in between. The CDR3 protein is CASSLDLVGQNYGYTF. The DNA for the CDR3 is TGTGCCAGCAGCTTGGATTTGGTGGGACAAAACTATGGCTACACCTTC.

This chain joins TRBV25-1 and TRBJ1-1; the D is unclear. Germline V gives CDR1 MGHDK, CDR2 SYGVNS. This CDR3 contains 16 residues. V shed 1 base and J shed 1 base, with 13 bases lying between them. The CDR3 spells CASSESTLVQNTEAFF. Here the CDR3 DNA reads TGTGCCAGCAGTGAATCAACCTTAGTCCAGAACACTGAAGCTTTCTTT.

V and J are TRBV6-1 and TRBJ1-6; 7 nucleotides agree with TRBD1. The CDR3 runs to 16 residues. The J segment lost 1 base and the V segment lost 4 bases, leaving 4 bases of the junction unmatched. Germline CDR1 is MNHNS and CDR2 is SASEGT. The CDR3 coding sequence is TGTGCCAGCAGTGGACAGGGCGGGTCCTATAATTCACCCCTCCACTTT. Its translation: CASSGQGGSYNSPLHF.